What follows are 20 T cell receptor beta chains derived from one specimen sequenced in a study of vaccination and CD4 T cells after COVID-19. No cognate antigen is known for these TCRs. Researchers used the Oncomine TCR Beta short-read assay to sequence DNA from cultured CD4+ T cells. TCRdb reprocessed the PCR reads via MiXCR and lists one record per CDR3 protein. The sample records about 4,000 distinct CDR3 sequences, around 40% being singletons. Treatment meaning: approximately 9-day PBMC culture with coronavirus spike peptide pools or control peptides (ViraFEST assay). The material sequenced was CD4+ T cells from blood, cultured in vitro. Receptors were obtained from a human donor who had recovered from COVID-19.

The chain couples TRBV7-9 to TRBJ1-1; D is ambiguous. The CDR3 contains 14 residues. The germline V and J ends were trimmed by 7 bases and 4 bases, with 16 bases remaining between them. Germline values: CDR1 SEHNR, CDR2 FQNEAQ (reference sequence). CDR3 DNA sequence: TGTGCCAGCAACGCTTGGGCGGGCGGCACTGAAGCTTTCTTT. Encoded protein: CASNAWAGGTEAFF.

The chain uses TRBV6-2 or TRBV6-3 and TRBJ2-3; tentatively, D is TRBD1 (5 bases). Trimming removed 7 bases from V and 5 bases from J, with 13 bases in between. Germline CDR1 reads MNHEY; CDR2 reads SVGEGT. The CDR3 sequence is 13 residues long. The CDR3 loop is CASTRVGIDTQYF. CDR3 coding DNA: TGTGCCAGCACCAGGGTTGGGATAGATACGCAGTATTTT.

The chain joins TRBV7-9 to TRBJ2-5; D unclear. Germline V gene lookup returns CDR1 SEHNR and CDR2 FQNEAQ (reference sequence). The length of the CDR3 is 11 residues. The germline V and J ends were trimmed by 1 base and 9 bases, with 6 bases remaining between them. This CDR3 is CASSLGSAQYF. The CDR3 DNA is TGTGCCAGCAGCTTAGGATCGGCCCAGTACTTC.

The V gene is TRBV20-1, the J gene TRBJ1-2; D is uncertain. Germline assignment: CDR1 DFQATT and CDR2 SNEGSKA (reference sequence). This CDR3 region has 11 residues. Trimming cost V 1 base and J 3 bases, with 3 bases left between them. The CDR3 region has the DNA TGCAGTGCTAGAGCTGACTATGGCTACACCTTC. Its translation is CSARADYGYTF.

The chain is built from TRBV19 and TRBJ1-6, with 10 bases fitting TRBD1. The germline gives CDR1 LNHDA, CDR2 SQIVND (reference sequence). The junction had 5 bases not matched to a gene; V was cut back by 5 bases and J by 7 bases. The CDR3 spans 15 residues. Here the CDR3 reads CASSVPDRGNSPLHF. CDR3 coding DNA: TGTGCCAGTAGTGTTCCGGACAGGGGGAATTCACCCCTCCACTTT.

V gene TRBV10-3 combines with J gene TRBJ1-1; tentative D call: TRBD1 (5 bases). The germline gives CDR1 ENHRY, CDR2 SYGVKD. V was pared by 4 bases and J by 6 bases, with 21 bases between. CDR3 size: 16 residues. The CDR3 nucleotides read TGTGCCATCAGTGGACGGGGGACTAATCTTGGGGCTGAAGCTTTCTTT. It translates to CAISGRGTNLGAEAFF.

Only a few counts were recorded for this clonotype. J is TRBJ1-2 and V is TRBV25-1; D gene unclear. Trimming shortened V by 6 bases and J by 0 bases, and 8 bases separated the two germline ends. Germline V lookup: CDR1 MGHDK, CDR2 SYGVNS. The CDR3 totals 13 residues. CDR3 sequence (DNA): TGTGCCAGCAGGGGGTTCTCTAACTATGGCTACACCTTC. It specifies CASRGFSNYGYTF.

This clonotype was counted a few times. This CDR3 reads CSAWTSGITDTQYF. CDR3 sequence (DNA): TGCAGTGCTTGGACTAGCGGGATAACAGATACGCAGTATTTT. This chain links TRBV20-1 with TRBJ2-3; TRBD2 agrees at 12 bases. Per germline, CDR1 DFQATT and CDR2 SNEGSKA (reference sequence). The junction had 3 bases not matched to a gene; V was cut back by 5 bases and J by 3 bases. The CDR3 has 14 residues.

V usage is TRBV20-1 and J usage is TRBJ2-2; no reliable D call. Germline V gene data show CDR1 as DFQATT and CDR2 as SNEGSKA (reference sequence). Trimming removed 5 bases from V and 2 bases from J, with 6 bases in between. The CDR3 is 12 residues long. The CDR3 region has the DNA TGCAGTGCTCCCTTCAACACCGGGGAGCTGTTTTTT. It specifies CSAPFNTGELFF.

This clonotype was seen a handful of times. V is TRBV20-1 and J is TRBJ2-3; D is perhaps TRBD1 or TRBD2 (5 bases each). The CDR3 has 17 amino acids. CDR1 is DFQATT, CDR2 SNEGSKA, per germline (reference sequence). V was shortened by 1 base and J by 1 base, with 18 bases between the two germline ends. Here the CDR3 DNA reads TGCAGTGCTAGAGCTCAGGGCAGGGAGAGTGGCACAGATACGCAGTATTTT. Its protein is CSARAQGRESGTDTQYF.

This chain uses TRBV6-5 with TRBJ1-1, with TRBD1 matching 12 bases. Germline V gives CDR1 MNHEY, CDR2 SVGAGI. J gave up 8 bases and V 4 bases, and 2 bases lay outside the gene matches. This CDR3 has 13 amino acids. The CDR3, as DNA: TGTGCCAGCAGTTCCGGGACAGGGGGCGAAGCTTTCTTT. It encodes CASSSGTGGEAFF.

This clonotype is labeled as large. This sequence joins TRBV12-3 or TRBV12-4 and TRBJ1-6; perhaps TRBD1 as D (5 bases). The CDR3 extends over 14 amino acids. V lost 3 bases and J 13 bases, leaving 16 bases between the germline ends. The chain's CDR3 is CASSFSGPLGPLHF. The CDR3 DNA sequence: TGTGCCAGCAGTTTTTCAGGGCCCCTTGGTCCCCTCCACTTT.

This chain connects TRBV6-1 to TRBJ2-7; D is uncertain. V gave up 2 bases and J gave up 4 bases, with 6 bases separating them. The CDR3 loop spans 12 amino acids. Germline V gene sequence: CDR1 MNHNS, CDR2 SASEGT. This CDR3 is CASSEHLYEQYF. CDR3 in DNA: TGTGCCAGCAGTGAACACCTGTACGAGCAGTACTTC.

The sample holds a few counts of this clonotype. The chain uses TRBV6-1 and TRBJ1-5; D is unclear. The length of the CDR3 is 14 residues. CDR1 and CDR2 (germline): MNHNS, SASEGT. V was shortened by 6 bases and J by 5 bases, with 14 bases between the two germline ends. This CDR3 reads CASSSGRWDQPQHF. The CDR3, as DNA: TGTGCCAGCAGCAGCGGACGGTGGGATCAGCCCCAGCATTTT.

The CDR3: CASSSRTGYGYTF. As DNA, the CDR3 is TGTGCCAGCAGCTCTCGGACAGGATATGGCTACACCTTC. The chain couples TRBV5-6 to TRBJ1-2; 7 positions match TRBD1. CDR3 length: 13 amino acids. Germline CDR1 SGHDT, CDR2 YYEEEE. J lost 5 bases, V lost 3 bases, and 4 bases had no gene match.

The rearrangement joins TRBV7-3 to TRBJ1-5, with D unclear. Germline CDR1 reads SGHTA; CDR2 reads FQGTGA. The CDR3 is 16 amino acids. V was cut by 4 bases and J by 7 bases, with 20 bases left in between. CDR3 DNA: TGTGCCAGCAGCTCGAACCTCCGGGAGGAAGGGCAGCCCCAGCATTTT. The encoded protein is CASSSNLREEGQPQHF.

The V call is TRBV4-2, the J call TRBJ2-3; D is uncertain. Germline V gene lookup returns CDR1 LGHNA and CDR2 YNFKEQ. V was clipped by 4 bases and J by 0 bases, with 8 bases between them. The CDR3 spans 14 residues. CDR3 sequence (DNA): TGTGCCAGCAGCCCTCAGGCAAGCACAGATACGCAGTATTTT. It is translated as CASSPQASTDTQYF.

The genes are TRBV10-3 and TRBJ1-4, with 7 bases fitting TRBD1. The CDR3 has 15 residues. The V and J ends lost 0 bases and 8 bases, in that order; junction bases with no gene match: 6. The V gene's germline CDR1 is ENHRY and CDR2 SYGVKD. CDR3 region: CAISESVGGAEKLFF. The CDR3, as DNA: TGTGCCATCAGTGAGTCGGTAGGGGGCGCGGAAAAACTGTTTTTT.

This chain connects TRBV24-1 to TRBJ2-2, with D tentatively TRBD2 (5 bases). CDR3 length: 13 amino acids. The V end lost 6 bases, the J end lost 8 bases, and 12 bases lay between the germline ends. Germline CDR1 reads KGHDR; CDR2 reads SFDVKD. As DNA, the CDR3 is TGTGCCACCAGTCGGGCCGGGGTAGGGGAGCTGTTTTTT. Its translation: CATSRAGVGELFF.

In its sample, this clonotype was seen a few times. This chain links TRBV20-1 with TRBJ2-2; TRBD1 aligns across 8 bases. Germline V lookup: CDR1 DFQATT, CDR2 SNEGSKA (reference sequence). V was clipped by 3 bases and J by 6 bases; unmatched bases: 18. This CDR3 spans 18 amino acids. The CDR3 region is CSARGLGTGWSGAGELFF. Written as DNA, the CDR3 is TGCAGTGCTAGGGGACTGGGGACAGGTTGGAGTGGTGCCGGGGAGCTGTTTTTT.